This T cell receptor (beta chain) is from a study of shared clonotypes between healthy human individuals. Study outcomes and limitations: Clonotype sharing across a few donors was observed for around 5% of naive CD4 clonotypes. Estimated richness values were generally larger in naive subsets than in memory subsets. The four-donor shared clonotypes exceeded non-shared clonotypes in generation probability, with non-shared ones scoring lower.

Naive CD8 cells were CD45RO-negative, positively selected for CCR7, excluding terminally differentiated effector memory CD45RA+ cells. Across several immunoSEQ plates, the genomic DNA of each subset was split evenly. TCRdb keeps only in-frame clones here, not all; method: immunoSEQ multiplex PCR. The table includes roughly 2.1 million clones, 85% to 95% detected once. The CDR3 has 14 residues. Trimming removed 3 bases from V and 2 bases from J, with 11 bases in between. Germline V gene sequence: CDR1 SNHLY, CDR2 FYNNEI. As regards this clone: Its target is not known.

The TCR comes from a man aged 18 to 29 in good health. Some clones in this sample may be carry-over from other donors' samples. The J gene is TRBJ2-7, the V gene TRBV2, with D uncertain. Sequencing was performed on naive CD8+ T cells from PBMCs. CDR3 region: CASSEGQAAYEQYF. The CDR3 DNA reads TGTGCCAGCAGTGAGGGCCAGGCCGCCTACGAGCAGTACTTC.